One sample yielded the 6 T cell receptor beta chains listed below, sequenced in a study of spatial heterogeneity in lung cancer. Time point specified: sample taken at primary tumor resection. Frozen PBMC, nontumor lung or tumor provided whole RNA, which was sequenced unsorted. One entry per CDR3 protein, called by TCRdb with MiXCR from the 5' RACE reads. The sample has 40,000 or so distinct CDR3 sequences; roughly 5% are singletons. Source: PBMCs, taken at surgery. The receptor set was obtained from a female donor with early-stage non-small cell lung cancer.

This clonotype was counted many times. V gene TRBV27 combines with J gene TRBJ1-6; the match to TRBD1 covers 7 bases. This CDR3 spans 17 amino acids. Germline values: CDR1 MNHEY, CDR2 SMNVEV (reference sequence). V dropped 3 bases and J dropped 10; count of bases not matched to a gene: 15. DNA of the CDR3: TGTGCCAGCAGTTTGTCCCCAAGACAGGGAAGGAACTCACCCCTCCACTTT. Translated, it gives CASSLSPRQGRNSPLHF.

This clonotype was counted a few times. The chain has TRBV7-8 and TRBJ2-3; D remains ambiguous. V lost 1 base and J 5 bases, leaving 4 bases between the germline ends. This CDR3 has 12 amino acids. Germline CDR1 reads SGHVS; CDR2 reads FQNEAQ. This CDR3 is CASSLGRDTQYF. The CDR3 coding sequence is TGTGCCAGCAGCTTAGGGAGAGATACGCAGTATTTT.

This chain joins TRBV11-2 and TRBJ1-1; 7 positions agree with TRBD1. Germline V lookup: CDR1 SGHAT, CDR2 FQNNGV. The length of the CDR3 is 17 residues. Trimming cost V 1 base and J 1 base; bases outside gene matches: 9. In DNA form, the CDR3 reads TGTGCCAGCAGCTTAGGGTACAGGGGAGCGAGGAACACTGAAGCTTTCTTT. Translated, it gives CASSLGYRGARNTEAFF.

This clonotype was observed many times. CDR3 amino acids: CASSLVGETQYF. The DNA of the CDR3 is TGTGCCAGCAGCCTGGTAGGAGAGACCCAGTACTTC. The V and J genes are TRBV5-8 and TRBJ2-5, with D hard to call. V dropped 4 bases and J dropped 4 bases, with 8 bases sitting between them. This CDR3 has 12 amino acids. Per the germline V gene, CDR1 is SGHTS and CDR2 is YDEGEE.

At least ten counts were recorded for this clonotype. The junction shows a germline mismatch at one end, possibly a read error. The gene calls are TRBV7-2 and TRBJ2-7; TRBD1 agrees at 9 bases. The CDR3 sequence is 13 residues long. The germline V gene encodes CDR1 SGHTA and CDR2 FQGNSA. This CDR3 reads CASSLAQGTGWNF. The CDR3 DNA reads as TGTGCCAGCAGCTTAGCGCAGGGGACAGGGTGGAACTTC. Together with reference TRBV7-2 and TRBJ2-7, the CDR3 gives the full variable domain: GAGVSQSPSNKVTEKGKDVELRCDPISGHTALYWYRQSLGQGLEFLIYFQGNSAPDKSGLPSDRFSAERTGGSVSTLTIQRTQQEDSAVYLCASSLAQGTGWNFGPGTRLTVT.

The J gene is TRBJ1-6, the V gene TRBV7-2; D is uncertain. Between the trimmed V and J ends, which lost 0 bases and 8 bases, there was a span of 2 bases. This CDR3 contains 12 residues. CDR1 is SGHTA, CDR2 FQGNSA, per germline. The CDR3: CASSLADSPLHF. The CDR3 DNA is TGTGCCAGCAGCTTAGCGGATTCACCCCTCCACTTT.